The rows below give T cell receptor beta chains drawn from one sample of a study of cytomegalovirus exposure and HLA in healthy donors. The protocol was immunoSEQ multiplex PCR, while the TCRdb copy is restricted to in-frame clones and leaves out a portion. This repertoire shows 150,000 to 200,000 clones, roughly four fifths found once; its top ten account for 1.5% to 2%. Sequenced material: PBMCs. The receptors come from a woman aged 18-30 years in good health and CMV-seronegative. The CDR3 runs from the conserved cysteine through the conserved F or W. Each record gives: CDR3 protein, CDR3 DNA, D gene, V gene, J gene, clone size. The D gene is left open where the match is weak. Clone size is not always given. Where it is, it says once, few, many or a class for expanded clones.

CASSQGGLRNEQFF,TGTGCCAGCAGCCAAGGAGGCCTGCGTAATGAGCAGTTCTTC,NA,TRBV5-4,TRBJ2-1,few
CASSSLGVYNQPQHF,TGTGCCTCATCATCCCTAGGAGTATACAATCAGCCCCAGCATTTT,NA,TRBV19,TRBJ1-5,few
CASSYQSYNEQFF,TGTGCCAGCAGTTATCAGTCCTACAATGAGCAGTTCTTC,NA,TRBV6-4,TRBJ2-1,NA
CASSQYEGGGATEAFF,TGTGCCAGCAGCCAATACGAAGGGGGGGGAGCCACTGAAGCTTTCTTT,NA,TRBV4-2,TRBJ1-1,NA
CASSDGRLLAKNIQYF,TGTGCCAGCAGTGATGGCAGGCTTTTAGCCAAAAACATTCAGTACTTC,NA,TRBV27,TRBJ2-4,NA
CASSLTGGYEQFF,TGTGCCAGCAGCCTAACAGGGGGCTATGAGCAGTTCTTC,TRBD1,TRBV5-6,TRBJ2-1,NA
CASRKTGVKNIQYF,TGTGCCAGCAGGAAGACAGGGGTGAAAAACATTCAGTACTTC,TRBD1,TRBV6-5,TRBJ2-4,few
CASSIVGLGEQALQETQYF,TGTGCCAGTAGTATTGTGGGGCTTGGTGAACAGGCTTTGCAAGAGACCCAGTACTTC,NA,TRBV19,TRBJ2-5,NA
CASSLEQGPYGYTF,TGTGCCAGCAGTTTGGAACAGGGACCCTATGGCTACACCTTC,NA,TRBV28,TRBJ1-2,NA
CASSPLYYGETQYF,TGTGCCAGCAGCCCGCTTTACTATGGAGAGACCCAGTACTTC,NA,TRBV7-9,TRBJ2-5,few
CASSDWAENEKLFF,TGTGCCAGCAGTGACTGGGCAGAAAATGAAAAACTGTTTTTT,NA,TRBV2,TRBJ1-4,NA
CASSSGAIPDYSNQPQHF,TGTGCCAGCAGTTCAGGGGCAATTCCGGATTATAGCAATCAGCCCCAGCATTTT,NA,TRBV28,TRBJ1-5,NA
CASSLVSADSGNGYTF,TGTGCCAGCAGCTTGGTTTCGGCCGACTCCGGCAATGGCTACACCTTC,NA,TRBV5-5,TRBJ1-2,NA
CASSHFLSRDRGGNEKLFF,TGTGCCAGCAGCCACTTTCTGAGCCGGGACAGGGGAGGTAATGAAAAACTGTTTTTT,TRBD1,TRBV4-2,TRBJ1-4,NA
CASKWDRDEQYF,TGTGCCAGCAAGTGGGACAGGGACGAGCAGTACTTC,TRBD1,TRBV2,TRBJ2-7,NA
CASNSGKGFSYNEQFF,TGTGCCAGCAATAGCGGGAAAGGCTTCTCCTACAATGAGCAGTTCTTC,TRBD2,TRBV14,TRBJ2-1,NA
CASSLTAGQGANEQFF,TGTGCCAGCAGCTTAACCGCCGGACAGGGGGCCAATGAGCAGTTCTTC,TRBD1,TRBV7-3,TRBJ2-1,NA
CASSFSGGITGELFF,TGTGCCAGCAGCTTTAGCGGGGGGATTACCGGGGAGCTGTTTTTT,TRBD2,TRBV11-2,TRBJ2-2,NA
CSANGEQYF,TGCAGTGCTAACGGCGAGCAGTACTTC,NA,TRBV20-1,TRBJ2-7,NA
CASSMKTLRGELFF,TGTGCCAGTAGTATGAAGACTCTCCGCGGGGAGCTGTTTTTT,NA,TRBV19,TRBJ2-2,NA
CASRSRGSQETQYF,TGTGCCAGCAGGAGCAGGGGGAGCCAAGAGACCCAGTACTTC,TRBD1,TRBV6-1,TRBJ2-5,NA
CASSRQEDTEAFF,TGTGCCAGCAGCCGACAGGAGGACACTGAAGCTTTCTTT,NA,TRBV7-3,TRBJ1-1,NA
CASRGQGSGNQPQHF,TGTGCCAGCAGGGGACAGGGGAGTGGCAATCAGCCCCAGCATTTT,TRBD1,TRBV2,TRBJ1-5,NA
CASSLVEETQYF,TGTGCCAGCAGCTTGGTAGAGGAGACCCAGTACTTC,NA,TRBV5-6,TRBJ2-5,NA
CASSTRQGVDQPQHF,TGTGCCAGCAGTACCCGACAGGGGGTAGATCAGCCCCAGCATTTT,TRBD1,TRBV6-1,TRBJ1-5,NA
CASSPRQQNNEQFF,TGTGCCAGCAGCCCTCGACAGCAAAACAATGAGCAGTTCTTC,NA,TRBV14,TRBJ2-1,once
CASSEEGAANYGYTF,TGTGCCAGCAGTGAAGAGGGGGCGGCTAACTATGGCTACACCTTC,TRBD1,TRBV2,TRBJ1-2,NA
CATVDRYNQPQHF,TGTGCCACCGTGGACAGGTACAATCAGCCCCAGCATTTT,TRBD1,TRBV2,TRBJ1-5,NA
CASSPPFDYGYTF,TGTGCCAGCAGTCCCCCGTTTGACTATGGCTACACCTTC,NA,TRBV28,TRBJ1-2,NA
CASSSGDANTEAFF,TGTGCCAGCAGTTCAGGGGATGCGAACACTGAAGCTTTCTTT,NA,TRBV6-1,TRBJ1-1,once